The 6 T cell receptor beta chains given below trace back to one sample, sequenced in a study of shared clonotypes between healthy human individuals. The table came from immunoSEQ multiplex PCR; TCRdb's copy has only in-frame clones and leaves some out. The sample holds about 980,000 clones, around three quarters seen once. What was sequenced was memory CD4+ T cells sorted from blood. Subset noted: CD45RA-negative fraction. These receptors were obtained from a man between 18 and 35 years old in good health.

This sequence joins TRBV2 and TRBJ2-3; 9 bases align to TRBD2. Germline trimming cut 7 bases from V and 5 bases from J; bases unmatched to any gene: 10. CDR1 and CDR2 (germline): SNHLY, FYNNEI. CDR3 size: 15 residues. The CDR3 DNA reads as TGTGCCAGCAACCTCCGGCGGGGGGGGAAAGATACGCAGTATTTT. Its protein is CASNLRRGGKDTQYF.

V usage is TRBV7-8 and J usage is TRBJ2-2, with TRBD1 matching 9 bases. V dropped 6 bases and J dropped 6; count of bases not matched to a gene: 5. The CDR3 has 14 residues. Per germline, CDR1 SGHVS and CDR2 FQNEAQ. The CDR3 sequence: CASRSQGAAGELFF. In nucleotides, the CDR3 is TGTGCCAGCAGGTCACAGGGGGCGGCCGGGGAGCTGTTTTTT.

This clone has a single count. The chain uses TRBV9 and TRBJ1-6; D ambiguous. The CDR3 is 16 amino acids. Germline V gene data show CDR1 as SGDLS and CDR2 as YYNGEE. V lost 2 bases and J 7 bases, leaving 16 bases between the germline ends. In DNA form, the CDR3 reads TGTGCCAGCAGCGTGGGATCGGCACCGCAAAATTCACCCCTCCACTTT. Residues: CASSVGSAPQNSPLHF.

The CDR3 protein is CASSIALGGGSSYEQYF. The CDR3 coding sequence is TGTGCCAGTAGTATAGCCCTTGGCGGCGGGAGCTCCTACGAGCAGTACTTC. V gene TRBV19 combines with J gene TRBJ2-7, with 7 bases lining up with TRBD2. Germline loops: CDR1 LNHDA, CDR2 SQIVND (reference sequence). The CDR3 sequence is 17 residues long. V trimming: 1 base; J trimming: 0 bases; junction bases outside the gene matches: 9.

This clone appeared a single time. This chain uses TRBV5-1 with TRBJ2-7, with TRBD2 matching 9 bases. Germline lookup yields CDR1 SGHRS and CDR2 YFSETQ. The CDR3 is made up of 15 amino acids. With 0 bases clipped from V and 1 base from J, the junction kept 2 bases outside the gene matches. The CDR3 reads CASSLAGLASYEQYF. The CDR3 bases are TGCGCCAGCAGCTTGGCCGGACTAGCGTCCTACGAGCAGTACTTC.

This clone was detected once. V usage is TRBV7-2 and J usage is TRBJ1-6, with a tentative D call TRBD1 (6 bases). This CDR3 comprises 14 residues. Looked up from germline, CDR1 is SGHTA and CDR2 is FQGNSA. V shed 2 bases and J shed 16 bases, with 18 bases lying between them. This CDR3 is CASSLKGGNSVLHF. The CDR3 DNA reads TGTGCCAGCAGCTTAAAAGGGGGGAACAGCGTACTCCACTTT. Filled out from reference TRBV7-2 and TRBJ1-6, the complete variable domain reads GAGVSQSPSNKVTEKGKDVELRCDPISGHTALYWYRQSLGQGLEFLIYFQGNSAPDKSGLPSDRFSAERTGGSVSTLTIQRTQQEDSAVYLCASSLKGGNSVLHFGNGTRLTVT.